The 30 T cell receptor beta chains in this list originate from one sample, sequenced in a study of cytomegalovirus exposure and HLA in healthy donors. The PCR made use of 60 Vbeta and 13 Jbeta primers. Data came from immunoSEQ multiplex PCR; TCRdb stores just in-frame clones and leaves some out. The listing contains 200,000 or so clones. The sequencing input was PBMCs. Receptor source: a girl between 2 and 10 years old in good health and CMV-seropositive.

To note about this clone: The sample contains more than one DNA sequence encoding this CDR3. V gene TRBV20-1 combines with J gene TRBJ2-7; no clear D. The ends were cut back, 5 bases at V and 0 bases at J, with 5 bases in the middle. CDR1 is DFQATT, CDR2 SNEGSKA, per germline (reference sequence). The CDR3 is made up of 11 amino acids. The DNA of the CDR3 is TGCAGTGCTCCATCCTCCTACGAGCAGTACTTC. Translated, it gives CSAPSSYEQYF.

The gene calls are TRBV6-4 and TRBJ2-7; D is perhaps TRBD2 (6 bases). The CDR3 consists of 15 residues. Germline CDR1 and CDR2: MRHNA and SNTAGT. Between the trimmed V and J ends, which lost 3 bases and 0 bases, there was a span of 12 bases. This chain's CDR3 is CASSDRAGSSYEQYF. CDR3 coding DNA: TGTGCCAGCAGTGATCGCGCGGGAAGCTCCTACGAGCAGTACTTC.

V and J are TRBV15 and TRBJ2-7, with D possibly being TRBD1 (6 bases). V was cut by 3 bases and J by 0 bases, with 12 bases left in between. Germline CDR1 is LNHNV and CDR2 is YYDKDF (reference sequence). There are 15 residues in the CDR3. The chain's CDR3 is CATSRDSSFSYEQYF. In nucleotides, the CDR3 is TGTGCCACCAGCAGGGACAGTTCGTTCTCCTACGAGCAGTACTTC. The variable domain in full, completed from reference TRBV15 and TRBJ2-7, reads DAMVIQNPRYQVTQFGKPVTLSCSQTLNHNVMYWYQQKSSQAPKLLFHYYDKDFNNEADTPDNFQSRRPNTSFCFLDIRSPGLGDTAMYLCATSRDSSFSYEQYFGPGTRLTVT.

The chain uses TRBV28 and TRBJ2-7; 12 nucleotides line up with TRBD2. This CDR3 has 16 amino acids. With V trimmed by 1 base and J by 4 bases, 5 bases remained unmatched. CDR1 is MDHEN and CDR2 is SYDVKM in the germline V gene. CDR3 in amino acids: CASSLSSGRVAYEQYF. The CDR3 region has the DNA TGTGCCAGCAGTTTATCTAGCGGGAGGGTGGCTTACGAGCAGTACTTC.

This chain joins TRBV15 and TRBJ2-7, with 7 bases lining up with TRBD1. Losses at the gene ends were 3 bases for V and 2 bases for J; bases not matched to a gene: 10. Germline assignment: CDR1 LNHNV and CDR2 YYDKDF (reference sequence). This CDR3 has 16 amino acids. The CDR3 sequence is CATSRGRDRFTYEQYF. CDR3 nucleotides: TGTGCCACCAGCAGGGGCCGGGACAGATTTACCTACGAGCAGTACTTC.

The chain joins TRBV2 to TRBJ2-3, with TRBD2 matching over 14 bases. The CDR3 has 18 residues. The germline gives CDR1 SNHLY, CDR2 FYNNEI. Trimming took 8 bases from V and 0 from J; bases not matched to a gene: 10. This CDR3 reads CASPRTSGRSRSTDTQYF. CDR3 nucleotides: TGTGCCAGCCCCCGGACTAGCGGGAGGTCTCGAAGCACAGATACGCAGTATTTT. The entire variable domain, with the rest obtained from reference TRBV2 and TRBJ2-3, is as follows: EPEVTQTPSHQVTQMGQEVILRCVPISNHLYFYWYRQILGQKVEFLVSFYNNEISEKSEIFDDQFSVERPDGSNFTLKIRSTKLEDSAMYFCASPRTSGRSRSTDTQYFGPGTRLTVL.

The chain combines TRBV13 with TRBJ2-7; weak D call: TRBD1 (5 bases). From germline, CDR1 is PRHDT and CDR2 FYEKMQ (reference sequence). The V and J ends lost 5 bases and 2 bases respectively, with 16 bases between them. The CDR3 extends over 15 amino acids. CDR3 DNA sequence: TGTGCCAGCAGCGGCACAGGAGCGACTGCCTACGAGCAGTACTTC. Translating gives CASSGTGATAYEQYF.

The genes are TRBV7-2 and TRBJ2-7; tentative D call: TRBD2 (5 bases). The ends were cut back, 1 base at V and 4 bases at J, with 11 bases in the middle. CDR1 and CDR2 from the germline V gene are SGHTA and FQGNSA. This CDR3 comprises 14 residues. The CDR3 coding sequence is TGTGCCAGCAGCTTAGTAGAAGCGGAGTACGAGCAGTACTTC. It specifies CASSLVEAEYEQYF.

This chain connects TRBV7-9 to TRBJ1-1; D remains unclear. CDR3 length: 15 amino acids. Germline assignment: CDR1 SEHNR and CDR2 FQNEAQ (reference sequence). V was clipped by 0 bases and J by 0 bases, with 8 bases between them. The CDR3 protein is CASSLAGSLNTEAFF. Here the CDR3 DNA reads TGTGCCAGCAGCTTAGCGGGCAGCCTGAACACTGAAGCTTTCTTT.

This rearrangement joins TRBV2 to TRBJ2-5, with D unclear. The CDR3 covers 13 residues. Germline V gene data show CDR1 as SNHLY and CDR2 as FYNNEI. Deletions cut 5 bases from V and 3 bases from J, with 10 bases between. The CDR3 DNA sequence: TGTGCCAGCAGTCGTAGCTCGGAAGAGACCCAGTACTTC. This codes for CASSRSSEETQYF.

This chain links TRBV19 with TRBJ2-3; 11 bases align to TRBD2. Germline V gene lookup returns CDR1 LNHDA and CDR2 SQIVND (reference sequence). The CDR3 is made up of 16 amino acids. V lost 5 bases and J lost 0; bases outside the gene matches: 4. The CDR3 region is CASSYGTSGSTDTQYF. For the CDR3, the DNA is TGTGCCAGTAGTTACGGGACTAGCGGTAGCACAGATACGCAGTATTTT.

CDR3 sequence: CASAQGNGELFF. The CDR3 DNA reads TGCGCCAGCGCGCAGGGGAACGGGGAGCTGTTTTTT. The chain links TRBV5-1 to TRBJ2-2; D is possibly TRBD1 (6 bases). V was pared by 7 bases and J by 7 bases, with 11 bases between. CDR1 SGHRS and CDR2 YFSETQ come from the germline V gene. CDR3 length: 12 residues.

V is TRBV9 and J is TRBJ2-3, with 7 bases identical to TRBD2. This CDR3 spans 15 amino acids. Germline loops: CDR1 SGDLS, CDR2 YYNGEE. Germline trimming cut 4 bases from V and 0 bases from J; bases unmatched to any gene: 5. DNA of the CDR3: TGTGCCAGCAGCCCGAGCGGGACTAGCACAGATACGCAGTATTTT. This codes for CASSPSGTSTDTQYF.

V gene TRBV18 combines with J gene TRBJ1-4; 7 positions match TRBD1. The CDR3 extends over 16 amino acids. With V trimmed by 6 bases and J by 4 bases, 11 bases remained unmatched. Germline-derived CDR1 and CDR2 are KGHSH and LQKENI. CDR3 in amino acids: CASSQLPGTVNEKLFF. CDR3 nucleotides: TGTGCCAGCTCGCAGCTTCCCGGGACAGTTAATGAAAAACTGTTTTTT.

This chain uses TRBV5-8 with TRBJ2-3, with TRBD2 as a possible D gene (5 bases). V lost 2 bases, J lost 6 bases, and 19 bases lay in between. Germline V gene data show CDR1 as SGHTS and CDR2 as YDEGEE. The CDR3 runs 16 residues. CDR3 sequence: CASSLNRDTHWDTQYF. The CDR3 DNA follows: TGTGCCAGCAGCTTAAATCGGGATACCCATTGGGATACGCAGTATTTT.

The chain couples TRBV10-3 to TRBJ2-3, with 7 bases identical to TRBD2. From germline, CDR1 is ENHRY and CDR2 SYGVKD. The J segment lost 5 bases and the V segment lost 0 bases, leaving 2 bases of the junction unmatched. The CDR3 sequence is 14 residues long. CDR3 sequence (DNA): TGTGCCATCAGTGAGTCGGGAGGGCTAGATACGCAGTATTTT. As protein: CAISESGGLDTQYF.

V and J are TRBV2 and TRBJ2-5; weak D call: TRBD2 (6 bases). CDR1 and CDR2 from the germline V gene are SNHLY and FYNNEI. Trimming took off 6 bases at V and 5 bases at J, with 19 bases between the two ends. CDR3 size: 15 residues. CDR3 DNA: TGTGCCAGCAGATCCCCGGAGGGCCGGAGGGAGACCCAGTACTTC. Protein sequence: CASRSPEGRRETQYF.

The chain employs TRBV2 and TRBJ1-3; no firm D call. The CDR3 extends over 11 amino acids. Trimming shortened V by 6 bases and J by 8 bases, and 8 bases separated the two germline ends. Germline V CDR1 and CDR2: SNHLY, FYNNEI. The CDR3 loop reads CASSPGDTIYF. The CDR3 DNA is TGTGCCAGCAGCCCGGGTGACACCATATATTTT.

V is TRBV11-2 and J is TRBJ1-1, with TRBD1 matching over 9 bases. This CDR3 comprises 19 residues. CDR1 and CDR2 (germline): SGHAT, FQNNGV. The ends lost 1 base at V and 0 bases at J; junction bases unmatched: 12. The CDR3 loop is CASSLAFLRTGVMNTEAFF. The CDR3 coding sequence is TGTGCCAGCAGCTTAGCCTTCCTTCGGACAGGGGTGATGAACACTGAAGCTTTCTTT.

The CDR3 is CSVELFNPRQGVYNEQFF. For the CDR3, the DNA is TGCAGCGTTGAACTCTTTAATCCTAGGCAAGGGGTGTACAATGAGCAGTTCTTC. The rearrangement joins TRBV29-1 to TRBJ2-1; TRBD1 is a possible D gene (5 bases). The V and J ends lost 2 bases and 4 bases respectively, with 24 bases between them. The CDR3 sequence is 18 residues long. Germline V CDR1 and CDR2: SQVTM, ANQGSEA.

This sequence joins TRBV10-3 and TRBJ1-6, with TRBD1 matching over 7 bases. Germline-derived CDR1 and CDR2 are ENHRY and SYGVKD. V lost 5 bases, J lost 6 bases, and 1 base stayed unmatched. The CDR3 consists of 13 residues. The CDR3 sequence: CAISQGVNSPLHF. DNA of the CDR3: TGTGCCATCAGTCAGGGGGTTAATTCACCCCTCCACTTT.

The chain combines TRBV9 with TRBJ2-2, with 9 bases aligning to TRBD1. The germline V gene encodes CDR1 SGDLS and CDR2 YYNGEE. There are 15 residues in the CDR3. With 3 bases clipped from V and 6 bases from J, the junction kept 6 bases outside the gene matches. The CDR3 protein is CASSEPGQGSGELFF. Written as DNA, the CDR3 is TGTGCCAGCAGCGAACCGGGACAGGGTTCCGGGGAGCTGTTTTTT.

The chain combines TRBV6-5 with TRBJ2-7; D perhaps matches TRBD2 (5 bases). V lost 0 bases to trimming and J lost 1 base, with 7 bases between them. CDR1 and CDR2 from the germline V gene are MNHEY and SVGAGI. The CDR3 is made up of 14 amino acids. CDR3 sequence: CASSYSRVSYEQYF. DNA of the CDR3: TGTGCCAGCAGTTACTCGAGGGTATCCTACGAGCAGTACTTC.

The CDR3 coding sequence is TGTGCCAGCAGCATGTTTAGCTCCTACGAGCAGTACTTC. This sequence encodes CASSMFSSYEQYF. The rearrangement uses TRBV21-1 and TRBJ2-5; TRBD2 is the table's D call and was not checked against the DNA. The J call may be faulty, since TRBJ2-7 better matches the DNA end. TRBV21-1 is termed a pseudogene. This CDR3 spans 13 amino acids.

This chain joins TRBV11-3 and TRBJ2-5; 7 bases match TRBD1. Germline V lookup: CDR1 SGHNT, CDR2 YENEEA. The CDR3 runs 15 residues. The V gene end was trimmed by 5 bases and the J gene end by 4 bases; junction bases not matched to a gene: 10. This chain's CDR3 is CASSQGTGAGETQYF. The CDR3 DNA is TGTGCCAGCAGCCAGGGCACAGGGGCAGGAGAGACCCAGTACTTC.

The V gene is TRBV9, the J gene TRBJ2-3; 9 bases are shared with TRBD2. CDR3 size: 15 residues. Trimming removed 4 bases from V and 6 bases from J; junction bases left unmatched: 9. Per germline, CDR1 SGDLS and CDR2 YYNGEE. CDR3 amino acids: CASSPLAGGRDTQYF. The CDR3 nucleotides are TGTGCCAGCAGCCCTCTTGCGGGAGGGAGGGATACGCAGTATTTT.

The V gene is TRBV19, the J gene TRBJ1-2; 9 bases map to TRBD1. Per germline, CDR1 LNHDA and CDR2 SQIVND (reference sequence). The CDR3 is 14 amino acids. J was trimmed by 4 bases and V by 3 bases; bases with no gene match: 3. The CDR3 coding sequence is TGTGCCAGTAGTATGACAGGGGGGTCCTATGGCTACACCTTC. Residues: CASSMTGGSYGYTF.

The chain is built from TRBV28 and TRBJ2-2, with a tentative D call TRBD1 (6 bases). The CDR3 is 13 amino acids. Germline V gene sequence: CDR1 MDHEN, CDR2 SYDVKM. V dropped 5 bases and J dropped 6 bases, with 10 bases sitting between them. The CDR3 reads CASSPRTAGELFF. As DNA, the CDR3 is TGTGCCAGCAGTCCGCGGACAGCCGGGGAGCTGTTTTTT.

The chain employs TRBV4-2 and TRBJ2-2; a weak D match, TRBD1 (5 bases). The germline gives CDR1 LGHNA, CDR2 YNFKEQ. Deletions cut 0 bases from V and 4 bases from J, with 18 bases between. The CDR3 has 18 residues. The CDR3 sequence is CASSQDPTAGLITGELFF. Here the CDR3 DNA reads TGTGCCAGCAGCCAAGACCCGACAGCAGGCCTAATCACCGGGGAGCTGTTTTTT.

The genes are TRBV28 and TRBJ1-5; 8 bases line up with TRBD1. Trimming cost V 3 bases and J 4 bases; bases outside gene matches: 5. The germline gives CDR1 MDHEN, CDR2 SYDVKM. This CDR3 is 15 amino acids long. DNA for the CDR3: TGTGCCAGCAGTTTTGGACAGGGCCGAAATCAGCCCCAGCATTTT. This codes for CASSFGQGRNQPQHF.